This TCR beta chain was captured by sequencing in a study of yellow fever vaccine responses in identical twins. MiXCR was run by TCRdb on the RT-PCR reads, yielding one entry per CDR3 protein. The table records over 10,000 distinct CDR3 sequences, 84% of them present only once. This receptor was obtained from a woman aged 18-29 years who received the yellow fever vaccine. Source: T cells from blood (PBMCs), unsorted or a sorted subset (not recorded which), taken before or after yellow fever vaccination (not recorded which).

The CDR3 sequence is CATQEGGFQETQYF. Written as DNA, the CDR3 is TGTGCCACCCAAGAGGGGGGCTTCCAAGAGACCCAGTACTTC. The chain is built from TRBV13 and TRBJ2-5, with D perhaps given as TRBD1 or TRBD2 (6 bases each). CDR3 length equals 14 residues. The germline V gene encodes CDR1 PRHDT and CDR2 FYEKMQ (reference sequence). Trimming removed 10 bases from V and 1 base from J, with 16 bases in between.